Below are 15 T cell receptor beta chains sequenced from a single sample in a study of T cell clonality in common variable immunodeficiency. The repertoire was sequenced with immunoSEQ multiplex PCR; TCRdb's copy has only in-frame clones and lacks some. Singletons are absent from the sample, which has approximately 57,000 clones. The sequencing input was peripheral blood mononuclear cells. These receptors were taken from a person aged 18 to 75 in good health.

On this clone: The read comes to an end 3 residues before the CDR3 does, leaving the germline J gene to fill in the end. V and J are TRBV6-2 or TRBV6-3 and TRBJ1-1, with D uncertain. In germline, CDR1 is MNHEY, CDR2 SVGEGT. The CDR3 consists of 14 residues. V lost 0 bases to trimming and J lost 1 base, with 6 bases between them. CDR3 DNA, as far as it was read: TGTGCCAGCAGTTACTCACGGTGGAACACTGAA. Encoded protein: CASSYSRWNTE. In full, the CDR3 is CASSYSRWNTEAFF.

This clone was counted only a few times. The read terminates 3 residues before the CDR3 end, so the remaining end is supplied by the germline J gene. The chain combines TRBV19 with TRBJ1-2; 7 bases are shared with TRBD1. The CDR3 length is 13 residues. The germline gives CDR1 LNHDA, CDR2 SQIVND (reference sequence). J was trimmed by 7 bases and V by 3 bases; bases with no gene match: 5. The CDR3 sequence: CASSIDRVGGYTF. CDR3 DNA, as far as it was read: TGTGCCAGTAGTATCGACAGGGTTGGTGGC.

This clone occurred many times. Read sequence stops 3 residues before the CDR3 end, and the germline J gene provides the missing end. The chain uses TRBV10-1 and TRBJ2-1, with TRBD2 matching 10 bases. Looked up from germline, CDR1 is WNHNN and CDR2 is SYGVQD (reference sequence). There are 14 residues in the CDR3. Trimming removed 4 bases from V and 9 bases from J; junction bases left unmatched: 6. The CDR3 is CASSVSGGAGEQFF. The DNA read from the CDR3 is TGCGCCAGCAGTGTGAGCGGGGGGGCCGGTGAG.

This clone has at least ten counts. Read data end 3 residues before the CDR3 end; the end is taken from the germline J gene. V usage is TRBV20-1 and J usage is TRBJ2-7; possible D gene TRBD1, 6 bases. Deletions cut 5 bases from V and 4 bases from J, with 18 bases between. The CDR3 consists of 14 residues. Germline CDR1 and CDR2: DFQATT and SNEGSKA (reference sequence). The CDR3 bases that were read are TGCAGTGCTTTGGGATCAGGGGCGGGTTACGAG. Translating gives CSALGSGAGYE. The complete CDR3 reads CSALGSGAGYEQYF.

The table lists this clone with many counts. The observed sequence ends 3 residues before the CDR3 terminus, with the missing tail filled in from the germline J gene. V usage is TRBV30 and J usage is TRBJ2-3; possibly TRBD2 for D (7 bases). Looked up from germline, CDR1 is GTSNPN and CDR2 is SVGIG (reference sequence). This CDR3 is built from 13 residues. V was shortened by 7 bases and J by 5 bases, with 16 bases between the two germline ends. The CDR3 is CALSGGTRDTQYF. The CDR3 bases that were read are TGTGCCTTGTCGGGGGGCACACGAGATACG.

This clone was seen a few times. The read terminates 3 residues before the CDR3 end, so the remaining end is supplied by the germline J gene. The chain couples TRBV19 to TRBJ1-1; 7 nucleotides match TRBD1. Germline trimming cut 4 bases from V and 5 bases from J; bases unmatched to any gene: 7. CDR3 length equals 14 residues. Germline V gene sequence: CDR1 LNHDA, CDR2 SQIVND (reference sequence). The sequenced part of the CDR3 DNA is TGTGCCAGTAGTAAATCAGGGGGGTTAACTGAA. This sequence encodes CASSKSGGLTE. The entire CDR3 protein is CASSKSGGLTEAFF.

In its sample, this clone was seen a few times. Coverage ceases 3 residues before the CDR3 finishes, and the germline J gene fills in the end. The chain joins TRBV19 to TRBJ2-1, with 9 bases identical to TRBD1. Germline V gene lookup returns CDR1 LNHDA and CDR2 SQIVND (reference sequence). The CDR3 runs 16 residues. V was pared by 5 bases and J by 5 bases, with 10 bases of the junction left unmatched. The CDR3 bases that were read are TGTGCCAGTAGTTTAATACAGGGGGCCCCTAACAATGAG. This codes for CASSLIQGAPNNE. The entire CDR3 protein reads CASSLIQGAPNNEQFF.

This clone was picked up many times. The CDR3 is cut off 3 residues early in the read; its end comes from the germline J gene. The gene calls are TRBV11-2 and TRBJ2-1; perhaps TRBD1 as D (5 bases). V was clipped by 1 base and J by 5 bases, with 6 bases between them. Germline CDR1 is SGHAT and CDR2 is FQNNGV. The CDR3 runs 13 residues. CDR3 protein: CASSLVRDNEQFF. The covered CDR3 bases are TGTGCCAGCAGCTTAGTCAGGGACAATGAG.

As concerns this clone: The observed sequence ends 3 residues before the CDR3 terminus, with the missing tail filled in from the germline J gene. V is TRBV19 and J is TRBJ2-4; 7 nucleotides agree with TRBD1. Germline lookup yields CDR1 LNHDA and CDR2 SQIVND (reference sequence). The CDR3 consists of 15 residues. The part of the CDR3 DNA that was read is TGTGCCTCACGTCTACCGGGACAGCTAAACTATGGT. It yields the protein CASRLPGQLNYG. The entire CDR3 protein is CASRLPGQLNYGQYF.

This clone was seen more than once but under ten times. From the germline J gene comes the end of the CDR3, since the read stops 3 residues before it. V and J are TRBV18 and TRBJ1-2; 8 nucleotides line up with TRBD1. The CDR3 runs to 15 residues. Looked up from germline, CDR1 is KGHSH and CDR2 is LQKENI. CDR3 amino acids: CASSPGQGKAYDYTF. CDR3 DNA (partial): TGTGCCAGCTCACCCGGACAGGGTAAGGCCTACGAC.

This clone was detected ten times or more. The DNA ends 3 residues before the CDR3 does, and the rest of the CDR3 is filled in from the germline J gene. The rearrangement uses TRBV4-1 and TRBJ1-2, with 7 bases that match TRBD1. V was clipped by 0 bases and J by 0 bases; unmatched bases: 10. The germline V gene encodes CDR1 MGHRA and CDR2 YSYEKL. The CDR3 sequence is 18 residues long. CDR3 bases read: TGCGCCAGCAGCCAAGAATATCGGGACAGTCCACCTAACTATGGC. It specifies CASSQEYRDSPPNYG. The complete CDR3 reads CASSQEYRDSPPNYGYTF.

This clone was picked up many times. The CDR3 bases that were read are TGTGCCAGCTCACCAATGAGACAGACTTGGTATGGC. It encodes CASSPMRQTWYG. The whole CDR3 is CASSPMRQTWYGYTF. V is TRBV18 and J is TRBJ1-2; D is perhaps TRBD1 (5 bases). Sequencing ends 3 residues short of the CDR3 end; the germline J gene provides the rest. Germline CDR1 is KGHSH and CDR2 is LQKENI. The ends were cut back, 2 bases at V and 5 bases at J, with 15 bases in the middle. The CDR3 loop spans 15 amino acids.

This clone was seen ten or more times. The CDR3 end is not reached by the read, which stops 3 residues before it; the germline J gene fills it in. The chain couples TRBV19 to TRBJ2-4; 11 bases are a match to TRBD2. Trimming removed 5 bases from V and 1 base from J; junction bases left unmatched: 10. The CDR3 spans 18 residues. The germline V gene encodes CDR1 LNHDA and CDR2 SQIVND (reference sequence). The CDR3 sequence is CASSLAGGSSGAKNIQYF. Incomplete CDR3 DNA: TGTGCCAGTAGTCTAGCGGGAGGTTCTTCAGGGGCCAAAAACATT.

This clone was observed many times. The covered CDR3 bases are TGCAGTGCTAGAGGTCTAGCGGAAAACAATGAG. Its translation: CSARGLAENNE. The whole CDR3 is CSARGLAENNEQFF. V is TRBV20-1 and J is TRBJ2-1; the match to TRBD2 covers 7 bases. The sequence runs out 3 residues before the end of the CDR3; the remainder is reconstructed from the germline J gene. V shed 1 base and J 5 bases; nucleotides not matched to a gene: 5. Germline lookup yields CDR1 DFQATT and CDR2 SNEGSKA (reference sequence). The CDR3 is 14 residues long.

Notes on this clone: The CDR3 end lies 3 residues beyond the end of the read and is filled in from the germline J gene. This chain connects TRBV19 to TRBJ1-1, with D perhaps TRBD1 (6 bases). The length of the CDR3 is 15 residues. CDR1 is LNHDA and CDR2 is SQIVND in the germline V gene (reference sequence). V gave up 6 bases and J gave up 4 bases, with 18 bases separating them. The CDR3 is CASRIGGAVVTEAFF. The covered CDR3 bases are TGTGCCAGTAGGATCGGGGGGGCTGTCGTCACTGAA.